Presented here are 16 T cell receptor beta chains from one specimen sequenced in a study of OX40 agonist ivuxolimab in advanced cancers. Using immunoSEQ multiplex PCR, the repertoire was profiled, and TCRdb retains in-frame clones only, with some absent. The table has fewer than 130,000 clones, roughly nine tenths seen once. The specimen comprised CD4+ or CD8+ T cells sorted from blood, sampled in a trial of the OX40 agonist ivuxolimab. The receptors originated from an adult with an advanced solid tumor such as melanoma, head and neck, liver or kidney cancer.

The rearrangement joins TRBV19 to TRBJ1-1, with a possible D match to TRBD1 (5 bases). Germline loops: CDR1 LNHDA, CDR2 SQIVND (reference sequence). The germline V and J ends were trimmed by 9 bases and 4 bases, with 12 bases remaining between them. This CDR3 has 12 residues. The DNA for the CDR3 is TGTGCCAGCCGGACGGGGGGCACTGAAGCTTTCTTT. Translation: CASRTGGTEAFF.

The chain recombines TRBV19 with TRBJ1-5; D remains unclear. V was pared by 3 bases and J by 1 base, with 7 bases between. Germline CDR1 and CDR2: LNHDA and SQIVND (reference sequence). This CDR3 contains 14 residues. The CDR3 loop reads CASSIMWSNQPQHF. Here the CDR3 DNA reads TGTGCCAGTAGTATTATGTGGAGCAATCAGCCCCAGCATTTT.

The chain uses TRBV7-9 and TRBJ2-2; weak D call: TRBD2 (7 bases). Trimming stripped 6 bases from V and 0 bases from J, with 17 bases between. Germline V gene data show CDR1 as SEHNR and CDR2 as FQNEAQ (reference sequence). This CDR3 spans 17 amino acids. The DNA of the CDR3 is TGTGCCAGCAGTAGGGGCGGGGGCCACGCGAACACCGGGGAGCTGTTTTTT. Translated: CASSRGGGHANTGELFF.

The chain is built from TRBV28 and TRBJ1-5; no clear D. The CDR3 is made up of 13 amino acids. Per the germline V gene, CDR1 is MDHEN and CDR2 is SYDVKM. V was trimmed by 4 bases and J by 4 bases, leaving 8 bases between them. The CDR3 here is CASSSGNNQPQHF. CDR3 DNA: TGTGCCAGCAGTTCCGGGAATAATCAGCCCCAGCATTTT.

This clone was observed a few times. This chain joins TRBV6-1 and TRBJ1-4; D is undetermined. Germline CDR1 MNHNS, CDR2 SASEGT. This CDR3 region has 15 residues. The V end was cut by 2 bases, the J end by 0 bases, with 7 bases between. The CDR3, as DNA: TGTGCCAGCAGTGAACGCTCCGCAACTAATGAAAAACTGTTTTTT. Amino acid sequence: CASSERSATNEKLFF.

CDR3: CASRNSGTPYEQYF. CDR3 DNA sequence: TGTGCCAGCAGGAACAGTGGGACCCCCTACGAGCAGTACTTC. V usage is TRBV6-1 and J usage is TRBJ2-7; D may match TRBD1 or TRBD2 (5 bases each). In germline, CDR1 is MNHNS, CDR2 SASEGT. This CDR3 has 14 residues. Trimming took 6 bases from V and 2 from J, leaving 14 bases between them.

The chain links TRBV5-4 to TRBJ2-1; 14 bases agree with TRBD2. The CDR3 sequence is 18 residues long. V dropped 2 bases and J dropped 6; count of bases not matched to a gene: 10. Per germline, CDR1 SGHNT and CDR2 YYREEE (reference sequence). The chain's CDR3 is CASSFRTSGRPGSNEQFF. As DNA, the CDR3 is TGTGCCAGCAGCTTCCGGACTAGCGGGAGGCCTGGTAGCAATGAGCAGTTCTTC.

J is TRBJ2-3 and V is TRBV5-4, with D perhaps matching TRBD2 (6 bases). Looked up from germline, CDR1 is SGHNT and CDR2 is YYREEE (reference sequence). Trimming left V 4 bases short and J 6 bases short, with 12 bases between. CDR3 length: 13 residues. CDR3 in amino acids: CASSRTTFDTQYF. In nucleotides, the CDR3 is TGTGCCAGCAGCCGGACTACATTTGATACGCAGTATTTT. Together with reference TRBV5-4 and TRBJ2-3, the CDR3 gives the full variable domain: ETGVTQSPTHLIKTRGQQVTLRCSSQSGHNTVSWYQQALGQGPQFIFQYYREEENGRGNFPPRFSGLQFPNYSSELNVNALELDDSALYLCASSRTTFDTQYFGPGTRLTVL.

This clone was counted a single time. V is TRBV5-1 and J is TRBJ2-4; perhaps TRBD1 as D (6 bases). The V end lost 5 bases, the J end lost 10 bases, and 16 bases lay between the germline ends. CDR1 is SGHRS and CDR2 is YFSETQ in the germline V gene. The CDR3 loop spans 13 amino acids. The CDR3 protein is CASRITGPRIQYF. The CDR3, as DNA: TGCGCCAGCAGAATAACAGGGCCCAGGATTCAGTACTTC.

This clone was seen only a few times. V is TRBV30 and J is TRBJ1-1, with a tentative D call TRBD1 (6 bases). Germline assignment: CDR1 GTSNPN and CDR2 SVGIG (reference sequence). Deletions cut 3 bases from V and 10 bases from J, with 12 bases between. The CDR3 has 11 amino acids. In DNA, the CDR3 is TGTGCCTGGAGAGCTCTGACAGGAGCTTTCTTT. Translated: CAWRALTGAFF.

The chain joins TRBV18 to TRBJ2-7, with D possibly called TRBD1 or TRBD2 (5 bases each). The V end was cut by 3 bases, the J end by 3 bases, with 12 bases between. This CDR3 is built from 14 residues. CDR1 is KGHSH, CDR2 LQKENI, per germline. The DNA for the CDR3 is TGTGCCAGCTCACCCCAAGGGGACGGCTACGAGCAGTACTTC. This gives the protein CASSPQGDGYEQYF.

This clone was recorded once. J is TRBJ1-5 and V is TRBV18; D perhaps matches TRBD1 (5 bases). CDR3 length equals 15 residues. V was cut by 3 bases and J by 9 bases, with 18 bases left in between. Germline CDR1 KGHSH, CDR2 LQKENI. The CDR3 nucleotides are TGTGCCAGCTCACCTAAGGAGGGGCCCCCATCGCCCCAGCATTTT. Translated: CASSPKEGPPSPQHF.

As to this clone: The sample carries other DNA sequences with the same CDR3. The chain is built from TRBV5-1 and TRBJ2-5, with 9 bases that match TRBD1. The CDR3 runs to 15 residues. Germline V gene data show CDR1 as SGHRS and CDR2 as YFSETQ. Trimming removed 4 bases from V and 2 bases from J; junction bases left unmatched: 6. The chain's CDR3 is CASSMDRGTQETQYF. The CDR3, as DNA: TGCGCCAGCAGCATGGACAGGGGCACTCAAGAGACCCAGTACTTC.

This clone was counted a single time. The V and J genes are TRBV14 and TRBJ1-1; D gene unclear. The CDR3 sequence is 15 residues long. Germline V lookup: CDR1 SGHDN, CDR2 FVKESK. Trimming shortened V by 1 base and J by 5 bases, and 14 bases separated the two germline ends. The CDR3 bases are TGTGCCAGCAGCCAAGGAGGCGGTTGGAATACTGAAGCTTTCTTT. Translated, it gives CASSQGGGWNTEAFF.

This rearrangement joins TRBV9 to TRBJ1-5, with D tentatively TRBD1 (5 bases). CDR1 is SGDLS and CDR2 is YYNGEE in the germline V gene. CDR3 length: 15 amino acids. V gave up 4 bases and J gave up 2 bases, with 13 bases separating them. CDR3 protein: CASSPGRGGNQPQHF. Written as DNA, the CDR3 is TGTGCCAGCAGCCCAGGGCGGGGCGGCAATCAGCCCCAGCATTTT.

In this sample, this clone turned up once. The CDR3 protein is CARPPDGYTF. Here the CDR3 DNA reads TGTGCCAGACCCCCCGACGGCTACACCTTC. The rearrangement joins TRBV6-5 to TRBJ1-2; the D is unclear. CDR3 length: 10 amino acids. Trimming cost V 9 bases and J 8 bases, with 10 bases left between them. Germline assignment: CDR1 MNHEY and CDR2 SVGAGI.